The 10 T cell receptor beta chains reported below all come from one sample, sequenced in a study of spatial heterogeneity in lung cancer. The sample's time point: sample taken at primary tumor resection. Sequencing of whole RNA from tumor, nontumor lung or frozen PBMC involved no sorting. Via MiXCR, TCRdb re-called the 5' RACE reads, giving one row per CDR3 protein. The sample records about 23,000 distinct CDR3 sequences, around 4.7% being singletons. Sequenced here: PBMCs, sampled at surgery. The receptors shown here come from a male donor with early-stage non-small cell lung cancer.

This clonotype was counted at least ten times. The V and J genes are TRBV29-1 and TRBJ2-3; perhaps TRBD2 as D (7 bases). V was pared by 7 bases and J by 4 bases, with 15 bases between. The CDR3 length is 13 residues. The germline CDR1 and CDR2 sequences are SQVTM and ANQGSEA. The CDR3 spells CSAGRGGPDTQYF. CDR3 sequence (DNA): TGCAGCGCAGGAAGGGGGGGGCCAGATACGCAGTATTTT.

This clonotype was picked up a small number of times. V is TRBV5-4 and J is TRBJ2-7; 15 bases fit TRBD2. With the DNA end fitting TRBJ2-4 better, the J assignment may be wrong. The CDR3 extends over 16 amino acids. Germline CDR1 and CDR2: SGHNT and YYREEE (reference sequence). The CDR3 loop is CASSPGLAGGTTIQYF. The DNA of the CDR3 is TGTGCCAGCAGCCCTGGACTAGCGGGAGGGACAACCATTCAGTACTTC.

This clonotype has a count of ten or more. This chain links TRBV7-3 with TRBJ2-1; TRBD2 aligns across 11 bases. With V trimmed by 5 bases and J by 9 bases, 9 bases remained unmatched. The CDR3 covers 15 residues. Germline V gives CDR1 SGHTA, CDR2 FQGTGA. The CDR3 DNA follows: TGTGCCAGCAGCCCAACTAGCGGGGGTGGGAGTGAGCAGTTCTTC. As protein: CASSPTSGGGSEQFF.

By share of the sample, this clonotype is medium-sized. The chain carries TRBV28 and TRBJ1-5; D not resolved. The V end was cut by 7 bases, the J end by 5 bases, with 12 bases between. Germline V gene sequence: CDR1 MDHEN, CDR2 SYDVKM. The CDR3 covers 13 residues. CDR3 DNA: TGTGCCAGCACCGATACAGTGGATCAGCCCCAGCATTTT. Its protein product is CASTDTVDQPQHF.

This clonotype was seen ten or more times. The V and J genes are TRBV29-1 and TRBJ2-5; D unresolved. The CDR3 runs to 12 residues. V lost 2 bases and J 0 bases, leaving 4 bases between the germline ends. Per germline, CDR1 SQVTM and CDR2 ANQGSEA. DNA of the CDR3: TGCAGCGTTGAACAGTACCAAGAGACCCAGTACTTC. Its protein is CSVEQYQETQYF.

This clonotype was seen repeatedly, ten times or more. The chain carries TRBV19 and TRBJ1-1, with no clear D. Germline V gene lookup returns CDR1 LNHDA and CDR2 SQIVND (reference sequence). The CDR3 has 14 residues. V was clipped by 7 bases and J by 8 bases, with 20 bases between them. The CDR3 sequence: CASKFGSLVTEAFF. CDR3 DNA: TGTGCCAGTAAGTTCGGGTCCCTAGTGACCGAAGCTTTCTTT.

Comments on this clonotype: Just one base apart from a much larger clone, this may be a read error. The chain combines TRBV9 with TRBJ2-7, with D maybe TRBD2 (5 bases). With 7 bases removed from V and 9 bases from J, the gap between germline ends came to 17 bases. The CDR3 has 12 residues. The germline CDR1 and CDR2 sequences are SGDLS and YYNGEE. CDR3 residues: CASSEGEDGQYF. The CDR3 DNA reads TGTGCCAGCTCCGAGGGTGAGGACGGGCAGTACTTC. The whole variable domain, remainder taken from reference TRBV9 and TRBJ2-7, is DSGVTQTPKHLITATGQRVTLRCSPRSGDLSVYWYQQSLDQGLQFLIQYYNGEERAKGNILERFSAQQFPDLHSELNLSSLELGDSALYFCASSEGEDGQYFGPGTRLTVT.

This clonotype was counted many times. The chain joins TRBV2 to TRBJ2-4, with 7 bases aligning to TRBD2. The CDR3 consists of 18 residues. CDR1 SNHLY and CDR2 FYNNEI come from the germline V gene. J was trimmed by 0 bases and V by 6 bases; bases with no gene match: 14. The CDR3 DNA follows: TGTGCCAGCAGGGGTGGGCTTGGACTAGTCGGAGCCAAAAACATTCAGTACTTC. This gives the protein CASRGGLGLVGAKNIQYF.

This clonotype was observed many times. The V and J genes are TRBV9 and TRBJ2-3; D might be TRBD1 (6 bases). Trimming shortened V by 4 bases and J by 2 bases, and 11 bases separated the two germline ends. From germline, CDR1 is SGDLS and CDR2 YYNGEE. This CDR3 comprises 14 residues. The CDR3 DNA is TGTGCCAGCAGCTTGGGGGCTCCCACAGATACGCAGTATTTT. It translates to CASSLGAPTDTQYF.

The table lists this clonotype with many counts. The chain employs TRBV24-1 and TRBJ2-2, with no clear D. The CDR3 loop spans 16 amino acids. Trimming removed 1 base at V and 3 bases at J, with 11 bases between. Germline loops: CDR1 KGHDR, CDR2 SFDVKD. Here the CDR3 DNA reads TGTGCCACCAGTGATTTAACTGGCGAAGACACCGGGGAGCTGTTTTTT. As protein: CATSDLTGEDTGELFF.